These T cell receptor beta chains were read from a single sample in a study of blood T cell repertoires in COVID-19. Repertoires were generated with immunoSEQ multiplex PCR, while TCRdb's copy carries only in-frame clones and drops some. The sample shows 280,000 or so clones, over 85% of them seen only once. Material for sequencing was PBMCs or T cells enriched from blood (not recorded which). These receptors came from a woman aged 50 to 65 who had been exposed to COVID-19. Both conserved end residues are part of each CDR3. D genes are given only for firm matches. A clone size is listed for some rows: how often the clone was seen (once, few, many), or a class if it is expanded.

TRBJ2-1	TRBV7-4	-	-	TGTGCCAGCAGCTTCATGCCCCAGGGGCCCAACAATGAGCAGTTCTTC	CASSFMPQGPNNEQFF
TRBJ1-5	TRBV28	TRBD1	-	TGTGCCAGCAGAATCACCGGGACAGCGATCCGTACCTCCAATCAGCCCCAGCATTTT	CASRITGTAIRTSNQPQHF
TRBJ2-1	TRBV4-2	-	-	TGTGCCAGCAGTAAAGACTGGAATACCTACAATGAGCAGTTCTTC	CASSKDWNTYNEQFF
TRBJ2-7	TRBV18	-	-	TGTGCCAGCTCACCACCGAAGCCTTCCTACGAGCAGTACTTC	CASSPPKPSYEQYF
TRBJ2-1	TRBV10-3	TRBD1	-	TGTGCCATCACGGGACAGTTATACAATGAGCAGTTCTTC	CAITGQLYNEQFF
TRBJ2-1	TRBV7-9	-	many	TGTGCCAGCAGCCCCTTTTCGAATGAGCAGTTCTTC	CASSPFSNEQFF
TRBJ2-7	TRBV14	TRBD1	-	TGTGCCAGCAGCCAAGAGACAGGGGGCCGGTACGAGCAGTACTTC	CASSQETGGRYEQYF
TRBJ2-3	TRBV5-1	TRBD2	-	TGCGCCAGCAGCTTGGCATCGAGCGGGGGGACAGATACGCAGTATTTT	CASSLASSGGTDTQYF
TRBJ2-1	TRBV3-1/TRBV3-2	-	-	TGTGCCAGCAGCCAAGATCGGAGGACTTCTAGCTATGAGCAGTTCTTC	CASSQDRRTSSYEQFF
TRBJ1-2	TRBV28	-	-	TGTGCCAGCAGTTTATGGATCGGGGGGGACTATGGCTACACCTTC	CASSLWIGGDYGYTF
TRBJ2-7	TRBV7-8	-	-	TGTGCCAGCACCGATAACCCCCCACCAGGCTACGAGCAGTACTTC	CASTDNPPPGYEQYF